This TCR beta chain is from a study of beta chain features in type 1 diabetes. Study-level results: Any role of HLA type in TCRB rearrangement remained unresolved here. All four CD4+ subsets from Type 1 diabetes patients carried moderately but significantly shorter TCRB CDR3s.

V lost 5 bases and J 6 bases, leaving 18 bases between the germline ends. There are 15 residues in the CDR3. Germline V gives CDR1 SGHRS, CDR2 YFSETQ. The whole isolated RNA underwent reverse transcription, so sequencing captured expressed TCRB transcripts. Sequenced by immunoSEQ multiplex PCR; TCRdb stores in-frame clones only, minus some. The data show approximately 140,000 clones, with about a tenth seen just once and 0.5% to 0.65% held by the top ten. Of note for this clone: No antigen is known for it.

The chain joins TRBV5-1 to TRBJ2-1; perhaps TRBD2 as D (6 bases). Material for sequencing was central memory CD4+ T cells from blood. The clonotype originates from a woman between 35 and 50 years old in good health. CDR3 nucleotides: TGCGCCAGCAGGCAAACCGGGACTTCGGTCAATGAGCAGTTCTTC. Protein product: CASRQTGTSVNEQFF.